These 7 T cell receptor beta chains were all obtained from the same sample, sequenced in a study of cytomegalovirus exposure and HLA in healthy donors. Assay: immunoSEQ multiplex PCR; the TCRdb copy retains only in-frame clones and omits some. The sample holds a few hundred thousand clones, approximately 83% seen once. Sequencing used PBMCs. The origin of the receptors is a woman aged 18 to 35 in good health and CMV-seronegative.

The chain is built from TRBV29-1 and TRBJ1-2; D remains ambiguous. The germline V gene has CDR1 SQVTM and CDR2 ANQGSEA. V lost 2 bases and J lost 1, with 11 bases in between. This CDR3 is built from 14 residues. CDR3 loop: CSVESRRSNYGYTF. As DNA, the CDR3 is TGCAGCGTTGAAAGCCGCCGGAGTAACTATGGCTACACCTTC.

This clone was counted between two and nine times. The chain combines TRBV7-6 with TRBJ2-7; D is uncertain. The CDR3 totals 13 residues. Germline-derived CDR1 and CDR2 are SGHVS and FNYEAQ. V was cut by 8 bases and J by 2 bases, with 13 bases left in between. The CDR3: CASPVRFPYEQYF. The CDR3, as DNA: TGTGCCAGCCCCGTCAGGTTCCCCTACGAGCAGTACTTC. Combining the CDR3 with reference TRBV7-6 and TRBJ2-7 gives the whole variable domain GAGVSQSPRYKVTKRGQDVALRCDPISGHVSLYWYRQALGQGPEFLTYFNYEAQQDKSGLPNDRFSAERPEGSISTLTIQRTEQRDSAMYRCASPVRFPYEQYFGPGTRLTVT.

The CDR3 is CASSRDTDTQYF. Written as DNA, the CDR3 is TGTGCCAGCAGCCGCGACACAGATACGCAGTATTTT. The gene calls are TRBV5-6 and TRBJ2-3; D gene ambiguous. The germline V and J ends were trimmed by 4 bases and 2 bases, with 5 bases remaining between them. The CDR3 is 12 amino acids. CDR1 SGHDT and CDR2 YYEEEE come from the germline V gene.

V gene TRBV6-5 combines with J gene TRBJ2-7, with D perhaps TRBD1 (7 bases). The germline V and J ends were trimmed by 5 bases and 12 bases, with 20 bases remaining between them. This CDR3 contains 13 residues. Looked up from germline, CDR1 is MNHEY and CDR2 is SVGAGI. CDR3 loop: CASSQNRRGPWYF. The DNA for the CDR3 is TGTGCCAGCAGTCAGAACCGGAGGGGGCCCTGGTACTTC.

J is TRBJ2-3 and V is TRBV9, with 7 bases that match TRBD2. This CDR3 region has 14 residues. After removal of 0 bases from V and 6 bases from J, the junction contained 4 bases not matched to a gene. CDR1 is SGDLS, CDR2 YYNGEE, per germline. The CDR3 DNA follows: TGTGCCAGCAGCGTAGACCTGGGGGGGGATACGCAGTATTTT. Residues: CASSVDLGGDTQYF.

The rearrangement uses TRBV5-1 and TRBJ2-1, with 9 bases aligning to TRBD2. The CDR3 covers 18 residues. Germline V lookup: CDR1 SGHRS, CDR2 YFSETQ. V dropped 2 bases and J dropped 7; count of bases not matched to a gene: 16. This chain's CDR3 is CASSFSAGGVTIGNEQFF. The CDR3 DNA follows: TGCGCCAGCAGCTTCTCGGCGGGAGGGGTGACCATTGGTAATGAGCAGTTCTTC. The variable domain in full, completed from reference TRBV5-1 and TRBJ2-1, reads KAGVTQTPRYLIKTRGQQVTLSCSPISGHRSVSWYQQTPGQGLQFLFEYFSETQRNKGNFPGRFSGRQFSNSRSEMNVSTLELGDSALYLCASSFSAGGVTIGNEQFFGPGTRLTVL.

The chain recombines TRBV9 with TRBJ2-7; tentative D call: TRBD2 (5 bases). This CDR3 comprises 14 residues. CDR1 SGDLS and CDR2 YYNGEE come from the germline V gene. Trimming removed 5 bases from V and 0 bases from J, with 12 bases in between. The CDR3 loop reads CASSPPGDSYEQYF. The CDR3 nucleotides read TGTGCCAGCAGTCCCCCCGGGGACTCCTACGAGCAGTACTTC.